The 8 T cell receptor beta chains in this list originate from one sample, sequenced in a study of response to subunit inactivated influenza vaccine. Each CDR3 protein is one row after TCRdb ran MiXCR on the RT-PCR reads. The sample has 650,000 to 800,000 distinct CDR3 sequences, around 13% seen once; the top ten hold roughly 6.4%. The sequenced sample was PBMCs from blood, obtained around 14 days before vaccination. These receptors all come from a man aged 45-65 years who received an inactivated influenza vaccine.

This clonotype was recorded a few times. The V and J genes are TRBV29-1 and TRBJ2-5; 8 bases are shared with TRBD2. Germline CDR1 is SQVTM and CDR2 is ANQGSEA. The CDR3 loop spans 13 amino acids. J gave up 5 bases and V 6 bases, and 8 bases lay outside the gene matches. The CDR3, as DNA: TGCAGCGTCGGAGGCGGGAGGCACGAGACCCAGTACTTC. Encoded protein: CSVGGGRHETQYF.

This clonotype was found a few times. CDR3 region: CASSWTGTHEAFF. CDR3 DNA sequence: TGTGCCAGCAGCTGGACAGGGACCCATGAAGCTTTCTTT. The V call is TRBV13, the J call TRBJ1-1; 8 positions agree with TRBD1. CDR1 is PRHDT, CDR2 FYEKMQ, per germline (reference sequence). This CDR3 is 13 amino acids long. V dropped 4 bases and J dropped 7; count of bases not matched to a gene: 5.

The CDR3 spells CASSFSREMGNEQFF. The CDR3 region has the DNA TGTGCCAGCAGCTTTTCCCGGGAGATGGGGAATGAGCAGTTCTTC. This rearrangement joins TRBV7-3 to TRBJ2-1, with TRBD2 as a possible D gene (6 bases). Trimming took off 3 bases at V and 7 bases at J, with 16 bases between the two ends. The germline V gene encodes CDR1 SGHTA and CDR2 FQGTGA. The CDR3 runs 15 residues.

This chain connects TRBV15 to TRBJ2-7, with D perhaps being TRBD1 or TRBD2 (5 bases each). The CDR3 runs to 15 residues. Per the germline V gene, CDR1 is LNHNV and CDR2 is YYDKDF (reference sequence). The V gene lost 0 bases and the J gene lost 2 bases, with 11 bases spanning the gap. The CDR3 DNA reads TGTGCCACCAGCAGAGAGAGGGGCCTGGCCTACGAGCAGTACTTC. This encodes CATSRERGLAYEQYF. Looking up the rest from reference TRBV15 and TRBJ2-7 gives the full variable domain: DAMVIQNPRYQVTQFGKPVTLSCSQTLNHNVMYWYQQKSSQAPKLLFHYYDKDFNNEADTPDNFQSRRPNTSFCFLDIRSPGLGDTAMYLCATSRERGLAYEQYFGPGTRLTVT.

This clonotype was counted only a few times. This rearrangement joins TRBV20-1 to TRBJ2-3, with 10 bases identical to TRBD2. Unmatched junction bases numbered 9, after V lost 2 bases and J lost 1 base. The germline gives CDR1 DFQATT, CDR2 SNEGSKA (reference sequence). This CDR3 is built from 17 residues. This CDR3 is CSARTHLSGRGTDTQYF. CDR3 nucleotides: TGCAGTGCTAGAACTCACCTAAGCGGGAGGGGCACAGATACGCAGTATTTT.

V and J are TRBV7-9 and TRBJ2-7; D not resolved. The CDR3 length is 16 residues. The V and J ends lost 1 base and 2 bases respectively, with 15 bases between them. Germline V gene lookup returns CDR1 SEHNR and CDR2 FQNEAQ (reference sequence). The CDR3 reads CASSLGGSSFTYEQYF. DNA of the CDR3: TGTGCCAGCAGCTTAGGCGGCTCTAGTTTTACCTACGAGCAGTACTTC.

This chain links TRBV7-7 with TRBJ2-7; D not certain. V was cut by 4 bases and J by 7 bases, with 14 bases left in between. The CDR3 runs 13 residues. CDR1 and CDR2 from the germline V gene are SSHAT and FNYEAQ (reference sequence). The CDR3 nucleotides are TGTGCCAGCAGCTCAGACCTCGTTGGGGAGCAGTACTTC. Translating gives CASSSDLVGEQYF. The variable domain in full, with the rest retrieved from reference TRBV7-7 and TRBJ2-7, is GAGVSQSPRYKVTKRGQDVTLRCDPISSHATLYWYQQALGQGPEFLTYFNYEAQPDKSGLPSDRFSAERPEGSISTLTIQRTEQRDSAMYRCASSSDLVGEQYFGPGTRLTVT.

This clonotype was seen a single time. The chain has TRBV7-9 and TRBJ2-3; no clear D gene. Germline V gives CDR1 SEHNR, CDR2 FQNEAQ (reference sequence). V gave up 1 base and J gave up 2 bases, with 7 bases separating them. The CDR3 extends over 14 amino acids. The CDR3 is CASSLDVPTDTQYF. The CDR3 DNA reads TGTGCCAGCAGCTTAGACGTCCCCACAGATACGCAGTATTTT.